This T cell receptor (beta chain) was recorded in a study of T cell responses to AZD1222 COVID-19 vaccine. Study-level findings and limits: CD4 TCRs covered the whole spike, strongest at regions 160-218 and 743-854.

Assay used: immunoSEQ multiplex PCR; TCRdb lists only in-frame clones, some missing. The sample shows about 93,000 clones, roughly 91% of them seen only once. From germline, CDR1 is SGHRS and CDR2 YFSETQ. The CDR3 contains 14 residues. V lost 0 bases to trimming and J lost 7 bases, with 10 bases between them. Note on this clone: Its specificity is unknown.

The sequence was collected from an adult in good health. Source: peripheral blood, taken on day 0 of MenACWY control vaccination. The chain uses TRBV5-1 and TRBJ2-2; D is uncertain. The DNA for the CDR3 is TGCGCCAGCAGCTTGGAACATTTCGGCGGGGAGCTGTTTTTT. Translating gives CASSLEHFGGELFF.